This paragraph covers one T cell receptor (beta chain) sequence. In the original analysis: Reference gene primer amplification in the assay estimated nucleated cell counts. Assay: immunoSEQ multiplex PCR; the TCRdb copy retains only in-frame clones and omits some. The DNA gave D and trimming, while V, J and clone size come from that table. The sample carries fewer than 150,000 clones, 75% to 90% recorded once. The sample is drawn from a study of blood T cell repertoires in COVID-19. Study as a whole: Acute and convalescent COVID-19 specimens originated in the United States, Italy and Spain. The cDNA or gDNA used as material had been derived from T cells, B-cell-depleted T cells, or PBMCs.

V was clipped by 3 bases and J by 3 bases, with 12 bases between them. Germline V gene sequence: CDR1 SGHTA, CDR2 FQGTGA. CDR3 length equals 15 residues. The TCR comes from a woman aged 45-65 years who had recovered from COVID-19. Sequenced material: peripheral blood. The chain combines TRBV7-3 with TRBJ2-1; D perhaps matches TRBD2 (6 bases). The CDR3 nucleotides are TGTGCCAGCAGCTTGGGGGGTAGCTTCTACAATGAGCAGTTCTTC. As protein: CASSLGGSFYNEQFF.